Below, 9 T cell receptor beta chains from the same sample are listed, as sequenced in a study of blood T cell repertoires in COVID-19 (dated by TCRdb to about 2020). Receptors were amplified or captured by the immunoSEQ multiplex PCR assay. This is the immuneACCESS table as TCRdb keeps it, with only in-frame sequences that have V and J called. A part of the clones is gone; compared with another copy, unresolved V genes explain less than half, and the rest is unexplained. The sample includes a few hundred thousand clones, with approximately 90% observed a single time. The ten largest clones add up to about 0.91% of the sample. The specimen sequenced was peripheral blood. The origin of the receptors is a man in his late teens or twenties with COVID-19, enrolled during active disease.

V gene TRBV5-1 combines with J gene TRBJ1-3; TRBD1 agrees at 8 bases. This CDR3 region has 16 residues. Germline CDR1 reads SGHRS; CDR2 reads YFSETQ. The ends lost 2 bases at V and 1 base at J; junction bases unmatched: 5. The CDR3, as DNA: TGCGCCAGCAGCTTTCAGGGGGCCATGTCTGGAAACACCATATATTTT. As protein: CASSFQGAMSGNTIYF.

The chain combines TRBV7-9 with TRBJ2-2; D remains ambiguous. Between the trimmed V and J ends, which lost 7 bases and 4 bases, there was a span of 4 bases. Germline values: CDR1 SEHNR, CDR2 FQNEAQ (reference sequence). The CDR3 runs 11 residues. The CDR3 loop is CASTLTGELFF. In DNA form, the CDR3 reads TGTGCCAGCACCCTCACCGGGGAGCTGTTTTTT.

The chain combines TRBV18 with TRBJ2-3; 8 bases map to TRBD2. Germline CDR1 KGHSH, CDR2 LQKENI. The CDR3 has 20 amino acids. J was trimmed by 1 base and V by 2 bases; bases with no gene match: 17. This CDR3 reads CASSPGPVSGTRLGTDTQYF. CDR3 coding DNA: TGTGCCAGCTCACCAGGGCCCGTTAGCGGGACTCGCCTTGGCACAGATACGCAGTATTTT.

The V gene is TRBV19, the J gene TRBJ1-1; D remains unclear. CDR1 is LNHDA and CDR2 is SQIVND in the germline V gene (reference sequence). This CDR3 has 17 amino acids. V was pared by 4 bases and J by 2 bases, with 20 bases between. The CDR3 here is CASSTRLPRARNTEAFF. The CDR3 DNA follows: TGTGCCAGTAGTACCCGACTTCCGAGGGCGCGAAACACTGAAGCTTTCTTT.

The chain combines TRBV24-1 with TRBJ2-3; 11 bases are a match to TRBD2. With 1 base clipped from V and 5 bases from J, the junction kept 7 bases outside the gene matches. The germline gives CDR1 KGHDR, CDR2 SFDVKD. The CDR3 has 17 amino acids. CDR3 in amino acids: CATSDFPTSGRKDTQYF. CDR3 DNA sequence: TGTGCCACCAGTGATTTTCCCACTAGCGGGAGAAAAGATACGCAGTATTTT.

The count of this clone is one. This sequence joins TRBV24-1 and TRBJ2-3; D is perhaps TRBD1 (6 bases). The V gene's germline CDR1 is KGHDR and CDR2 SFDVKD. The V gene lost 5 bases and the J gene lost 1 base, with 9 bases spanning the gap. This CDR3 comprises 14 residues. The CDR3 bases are TGTGCCACCAGTGTTAACAGGGGCACAGATACGCAGTATTTT. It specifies CATSVNRGTDTQYF.

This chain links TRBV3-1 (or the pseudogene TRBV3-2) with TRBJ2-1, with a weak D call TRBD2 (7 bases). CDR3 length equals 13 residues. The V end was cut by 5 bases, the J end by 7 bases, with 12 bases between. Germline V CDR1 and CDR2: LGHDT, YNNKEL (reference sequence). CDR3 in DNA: TGTGCCAGCAGCGGGGGGGCGATGAATGAGCAGTTCTTC. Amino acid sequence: CASSGGAMNEQFF.

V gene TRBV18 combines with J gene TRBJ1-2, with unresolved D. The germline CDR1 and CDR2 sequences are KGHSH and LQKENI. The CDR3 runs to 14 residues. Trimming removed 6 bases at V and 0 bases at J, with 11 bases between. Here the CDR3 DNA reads TGTGCCAGCTCGCGAGGTGTCACTAACTATGGCTACACCTTC. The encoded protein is CASSRGVTNYGYTF.

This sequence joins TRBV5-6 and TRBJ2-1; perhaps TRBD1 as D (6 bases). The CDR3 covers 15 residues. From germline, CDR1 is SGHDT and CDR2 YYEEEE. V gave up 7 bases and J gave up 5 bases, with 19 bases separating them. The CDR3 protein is CASSGAVLAHNEQFF. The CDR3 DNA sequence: TGTGCCAGCTCAGGGGCGGTCCTAGCACACAATGAGCAGTTCTTC.